The rows below give T cell receptor beta chains drawn from one sample of a study of blood T cell repertoires in COVID-19. Sequenced by immunoSEQ multiplex PCR; TCRdb stores in-frame clones only, minus some. Among 210,000 or so clones, 90% were seen once, and the ten largest hold under 3.5%. Input material: peripheral blood. These receptors were collected from a man in his thirties or forties with COVID-19, enrolled during active disease. CDR3s include the opening cysteine and the closing phenylalanine or tryptophan. A D gene is named only where the DNA matches it firmly. Clone size is stated in some rows and not others, as once, few, many or a class when expanded.

>TRBJ1-1|TRBV6-5|TRBD1|NA
TGTGCCAGCAGAAAAAGAGGACAGGGGGCTATAGGAGCTTTCTTT
CASRKRGQGAIGAFF
>TRBJ2-7|TRBV28|NA|NA
TGTGCCAGCAGTTCCCCCTCCGCGCGGATGAGGGAGCAGTACTTC
CASSSPSARMREQYF
>TRBJ2-7|TRBV5-4|TRBD2|NA
TGTGCCAGCAGCTTGGCGGCGCGGGGGGCCTACGAGCAGTACTTC
CASSLAARGAYEQYF
>TRBJ1-2|TRBV29-1|TRBD1|NA
TGCAGTATTGAGGGGGCCGGCGACTATGGCTACACCTTC
CSIEGAGDYGYTF
>TRBJ2-7|TRBV4-1|NA|NA
TGCGCCAGCAGCCAAACTGTCTACTCCCACGAGCAGTACTTC
CASSQTVYSHEQYF
>TRBJ1-2|TRBV28|NA|NA
TGTGCCAGCAGTTTATTTAACCAGGGACAAGGTGGAGGCTACACCTTC
CASSLFNQGQGGGYTF
>TRBJ2-6|TRBV5-1|TRBD1|NA
TGCGCCAGCAGCTTGTTTGGGGACAGGTCCCTTGGGGCCAACGTCCTGACTTTC
CASSLFGDRSLGANVLTF
>TRBJ1-2|TRBV29-1|TRBD1|NA
TGCAGCGTTGTCCCGGGACAGGGGGCCTATGGCTACACCTTC
CSVVPGQGAYGYTF
>TRBJ2-3|TRBV7-8|TRBD2|NA
TGTGCCAGCAGCTTAGCGGAAGGTGCGAGAGGGACTAGCGGCCTCACAGATACGCAGTATTTT
CASSLAEGARGTSGLTDTQYF
>TRBJ2-1|TRBV27|NA|NA
TGTGCCAGCAGTTTACGGGGAGTCCCCTACAATGAGCAGTTCTTC
CASSLRGVPYNEQFF
>TRBJ2-3|TRBV11-3|TRBD1|NA
TGTGCCAGCAGCTCCGGACAGGGGGCTTGGGATACGCAGTATTTT
CASSSGQGAWDTQYF
>TRBJ1-1|TRBV7-3|NA|NA
TGTGCCAGCAGCTTAAGGACACCTTCTGAAGCTTTCTTT
CASSLRTPSEAFF
>TRBJ2-3|TRBV4-1|NA|NA
TGCGCCAGCAGCCAGAGCTATGCTCCCACAGATACGCAGTATTTT
CASSQSYAPTDTQYF
>TRBJ2-1|TRBV27|TRBD1|NA
TGTGCCAGCAGTTTCGGACAGGGTTCACATGAGCAGTTCTTC
CASSFGQGSHEQFF
>TRBJ2-5|TRBV2|NA|NA
TGTGCCAGCAGTGCAGGAGGGGCCCAAGAGACCCAGTACTTC
CASSAGGAQETQYF
>TRBJ2-1|TRBV6-1|TRBD2|NA
TGTGCCAGCAGTGAAAGAGCGGGGGGGCCAAATGAGCAGTTCTTC
CASSERAGGPNEQFF
>TRBJ2-1|TRBV6-5|TRBD2|once
TGTGCCAGCAACAAGGGACTAGCGGTATACAATGAGCAGTTCTTC
CASNKGLAVYNEQFF
>TRBJ1-2|TRBV18|NA|NA
TGTGCCAGCTCACCACGGTCGGTTAGCGGCTACACCTTC
CASSPRSVSGYTF
>TRBJ1-2|TRBV3-1/TRBV3-2|NA|NA
TGTGCCAGCAGCCAAGATAATTCTGGCTACACCTTC
CASSQDNSGYTF
>TRBJ1-1|TRBV9|NA|NA
TGTGCCAGCAGCGTAGCTGGGCAGGCGAATGAAGCTTTCTTT
CASSVAGQANEAFF
>TRBJ2-2|TRBV4-2|NA|few
TGTGCCAGCAGCCAAGGGCTTGACACCGGGGAGCTGTTTTTT
CASSQGLDTGELFF
>TRBJ1-2|TRBV28|TRBD1|NA
TGTGCCAGCAGTTTACTCTCGGACAGGGGTACCGACTACACCTTC
CASSLLSDRGTDYTF
>TRBJ1-5|TRBV2|NA|NA
TGTGCCAGCAGGCACGAAATGGGACAAGCGTTGAGGCCCCAGCATTTT
CASRHEMGQALRPQHF
>TRBJ2-5|TRBV9|NA|once
TGTGCCAGCAGCGTAATGGGACAATCGGGGCAAGAGACCCAGTACTTC
CASSVMGQSGQETQYF
>TRBJ1-6|TRBV5-1|TRBD1|once
TGCGCCAGCAGCATTGGAAGGGGGCAGGGTGATTCACCCCTCCACTTT
CASSIGRGQGDSPLHF
>TRBJ1-3|TRBV4-2|NA|NA
TGTGCCAGCAGCCAAGGCCCCCAGGGAAGCTCTGGAAACACCATATATTTT
CASSQGPQGSSGNTIYF
>TRBJ2-1|TRBV7-3|TRBD2|NA
TGTGCCAGCAGCTTATGGGGTGCTAGCGGGAGGGCCAGAGGGGCCTACAATGAGCAGTTCTTC
CASSLWGASGRARGAYNEQFF
>TRBJ1-4|TRBV19|NA|NA
TGTGCCAGTAGTTCCTGGCAAGAAAAACTGTTTTTT
CASSSWQEKLFF
>TRBJ2-7|TRBV18|TRBD2|NA
TGTGCCAGCTCACCAGGGCTAGCGGCCTCCTACGAGCAGTACTTC
CASSPGLAASYEQYF
>TRBJ2-7|TRBV28|TRBD1|NA
TGTGCCAGCAGTCCTCTGACAGGGGGCTACCTCTACGAGCAGTACTTC
CASSPLTGGYLYEQYF
>TRBJ1-1|TRBV6-6|TRBD1|once
TGTGCCAGCAGTACCCAGGGGGCCACTGAAGCTTTCTTT
CASSTQGATEAFF
>TRBJ1-6|TRBV4-2|NA|NA
TGTGCCAGCAGCCAAGATCCAGGGGTGAATAATTCACCCCTCCACTTT
CASSQDPGVNNSPLHF
>TRBJ2-2|TRBV3-1/TRBV3-2|TRBD1|NA
TGTGCCAGCAGCCGGACAGGGGTTGGAGACGTCACCGGGGAGCTGTTTTTT
CASSRTGVGDVTGELFF
>TRBJ1-1|TRBV19|TRBD1|NA
TGTGCCAGTAGTTCACAGGGGGCGTACACTGAAGCTTTCTTT
CASSSQGAYTEAFF
>TRBJ2-5|TRBV5-1|NA|NA
TGCGCCAGCAGCCAACAAGAGACCCAGTACTTC
CASSQQETQYF
>TRBJ2-7|TRBV24-1|TRBD2|NA
TGTGCCACCAGTGATGGGACTAGCGGGAACGAGCAGTACTTC
CATSDGTSGNEQYF
>TRBJ2-7|TRBV11-1|TRBD1|once
TGTGCCAGCAGCCCTCTCCGGGACAGGGGGGGTGAGCAGTACTTC
CASSPLRDRGGEQYF
>TRBJ2-2|TRBV21-1|NA|NA
TGCGATAACAGCTTAGTAGCGGGAGTAATGAGTGGAGGAGGGGAGCTGTTTTTT
CDNSLVAGVMSGGGELFF
>TRBJ1-6|TRBV28|TRBD1|NA
TGTGCCAGCACCGGGACAGGGGGCTATTCACCCCTCCACTTT
CASTGTGGYSPLHF
>TRBJ1-5|TRBV27|NA|NA
TGTGCCAGCAGTTTTGCGGGGGTTCAGCCCCAGCATTTT
CASSFAGVQPQHF